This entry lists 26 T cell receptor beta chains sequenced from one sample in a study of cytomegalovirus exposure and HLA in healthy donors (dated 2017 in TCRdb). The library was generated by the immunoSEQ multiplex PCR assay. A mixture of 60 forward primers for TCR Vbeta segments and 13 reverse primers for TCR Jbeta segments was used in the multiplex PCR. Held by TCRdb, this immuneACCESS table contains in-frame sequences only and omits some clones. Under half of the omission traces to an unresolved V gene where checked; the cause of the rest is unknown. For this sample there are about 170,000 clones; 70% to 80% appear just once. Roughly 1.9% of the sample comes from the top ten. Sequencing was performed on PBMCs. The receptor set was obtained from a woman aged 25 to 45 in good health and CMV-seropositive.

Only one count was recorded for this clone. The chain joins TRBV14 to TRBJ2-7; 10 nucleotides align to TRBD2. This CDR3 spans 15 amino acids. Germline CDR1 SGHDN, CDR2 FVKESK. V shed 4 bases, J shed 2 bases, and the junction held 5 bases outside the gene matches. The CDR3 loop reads CASSRAGGVAYEQYF. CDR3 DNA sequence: TGTGCCAGCAGCCGAGCGGGGGGGGTCGCCTACGAGCAGTACTTC. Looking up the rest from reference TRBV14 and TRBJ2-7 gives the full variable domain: EAGVTQFPSHSVIEKGQTVTLRCDPISGHDNLYWYRRVMGKEIKFLLHFVKESKQDESGMPNNRFLAERTGGTYSTLKVQPAELEDSGVYFCASSRAGGVAYEQYFGPGTRLTVT.

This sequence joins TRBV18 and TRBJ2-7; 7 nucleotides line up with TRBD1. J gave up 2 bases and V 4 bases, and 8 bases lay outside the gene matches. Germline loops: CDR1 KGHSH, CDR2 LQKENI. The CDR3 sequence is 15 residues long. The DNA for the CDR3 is TGTGCCAGCTCACTGACCGGGACAGAACCCTACGAGCAGTACTTC. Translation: CASSLTGTEPYEQYF.

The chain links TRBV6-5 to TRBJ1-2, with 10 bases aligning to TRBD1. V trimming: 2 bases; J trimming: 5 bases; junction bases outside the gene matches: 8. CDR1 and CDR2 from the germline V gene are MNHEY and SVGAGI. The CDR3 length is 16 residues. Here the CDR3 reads CASSYPRQGAGYGYTF. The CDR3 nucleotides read TGTGCCAGCAGTTACCCCCGACAGGGGGCTGGGTATGGCTACACCTTC.

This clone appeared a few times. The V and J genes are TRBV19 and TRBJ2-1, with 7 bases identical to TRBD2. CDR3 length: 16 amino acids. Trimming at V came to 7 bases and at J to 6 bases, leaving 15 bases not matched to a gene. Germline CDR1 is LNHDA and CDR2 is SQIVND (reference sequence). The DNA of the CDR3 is TGTGCCAGTACCTCAAATTGGGCGGGAGATGTCAATGAGCAGTTCTTC. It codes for CASTSNWAGDVNEQFF.

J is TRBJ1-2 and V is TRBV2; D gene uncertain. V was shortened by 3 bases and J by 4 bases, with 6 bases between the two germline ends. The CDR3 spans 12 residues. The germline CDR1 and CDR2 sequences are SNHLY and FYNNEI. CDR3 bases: TGTGCCAGCAGTGATAAAATCTATGGCTACACCTTC. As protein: CASSDKIYGYTF.

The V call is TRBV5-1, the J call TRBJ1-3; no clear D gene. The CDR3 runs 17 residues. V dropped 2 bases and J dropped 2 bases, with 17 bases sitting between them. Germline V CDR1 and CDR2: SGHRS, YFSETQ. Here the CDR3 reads CASSLVSGLGAGNTIYF. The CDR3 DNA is TGCGCCAGCAGCTTAGTAAGTGGGCTGGGCGCTGGAAACACCATATATTTT. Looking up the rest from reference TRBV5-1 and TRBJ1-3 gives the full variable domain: KAGVTQTPRYLIKTRGQQVTLSCSPISGHRSVSWYQQTPGQGLQFLFEYFSETQRNKGNFPGRFSGRQFSNSRSEMNVSTLELGDSALYLCASSLVSGLGAGNTIYFGEGSWLTVV.

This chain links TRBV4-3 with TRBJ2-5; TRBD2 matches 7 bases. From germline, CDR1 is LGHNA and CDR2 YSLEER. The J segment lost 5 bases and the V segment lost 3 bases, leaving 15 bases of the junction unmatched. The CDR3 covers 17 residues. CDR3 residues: CASSQSPRGGSAETQYF. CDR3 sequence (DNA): TGCGCCAGCAGCCAGAGCCCCCGCGGCGGGAGTGCTGAGACCCAGTACTTC.

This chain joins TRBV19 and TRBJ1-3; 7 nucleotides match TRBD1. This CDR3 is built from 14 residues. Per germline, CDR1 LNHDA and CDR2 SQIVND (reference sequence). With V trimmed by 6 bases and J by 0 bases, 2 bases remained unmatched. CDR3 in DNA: TGTGCCAGTAGGGACAGGAGCTCTGGAAACACCATATATTTT. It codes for CASRDRSSGNTIYF.

In DNA form, the CDR3 reads TGTGCCAGCAGCTTACCTACAGGGAGCACTGAAGCTTTCTTT. This codes for CASSLPTGSTEAFF. The chain combines TRBV11-2 with TRBJ1-1, with a weak D call TRBD1 (6 bases). V lost 2 bases and J lost 4, with 11 bases in between. The length of the CDR3 is 14 residues. Germline V CDR1 and CDR2: SGHAT, FQNNGV.

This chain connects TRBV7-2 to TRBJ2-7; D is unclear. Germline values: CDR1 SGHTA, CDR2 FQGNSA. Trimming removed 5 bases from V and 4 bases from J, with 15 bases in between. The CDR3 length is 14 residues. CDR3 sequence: CASSPSRSLYEQYF. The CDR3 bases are TGTGCCAGCAGCCCCAGCCGGAGTTTGTACGAGCAGTACTTC.

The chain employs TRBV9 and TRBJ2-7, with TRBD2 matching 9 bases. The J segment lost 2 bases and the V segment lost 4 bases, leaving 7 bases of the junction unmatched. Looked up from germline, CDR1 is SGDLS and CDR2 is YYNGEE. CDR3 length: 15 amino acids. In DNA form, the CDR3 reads TGTGCCAGCAGCCATTCAGCGGGAGGTGCCTACGAGCAGTACTTC. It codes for CASSHSAGGAYEQYF.

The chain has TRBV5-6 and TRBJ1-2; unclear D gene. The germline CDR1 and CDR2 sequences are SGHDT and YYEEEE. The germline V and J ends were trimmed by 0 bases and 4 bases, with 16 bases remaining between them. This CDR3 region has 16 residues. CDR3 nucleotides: TGTGCCAGCAGCTTGGTTAGGCAGGAAAGATCCTATGGCTACACCTTC. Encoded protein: CASSLVRQERSYGYTF.

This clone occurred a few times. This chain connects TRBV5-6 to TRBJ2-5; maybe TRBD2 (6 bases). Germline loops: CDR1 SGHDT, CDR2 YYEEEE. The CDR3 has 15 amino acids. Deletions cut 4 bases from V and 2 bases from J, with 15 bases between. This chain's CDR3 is CASSDFGLLQETQYF. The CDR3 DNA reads TGTGCCAGCAGCGACTTTGGACTACTACAAGAGACCCAGTACTTC.

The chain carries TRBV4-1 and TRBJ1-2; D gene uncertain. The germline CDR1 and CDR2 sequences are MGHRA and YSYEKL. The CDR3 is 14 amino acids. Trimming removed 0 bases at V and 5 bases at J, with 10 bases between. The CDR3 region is CASSQDGNRYGYTF. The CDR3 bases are TGCGCCAGCAGCCAAGATGGAAACAGATATGGCTACACCTTC.

The DNA of the CDR3 is TGTGCCAGCAGCTTGGATCCCCTACCCCTCAACACTGAAGCTTTCTTT. Protein sequence: CASSLDPLPLNTEAFF. The chain combines TRBV5-4 with TRBJ1-1; D gene ambiguous. This CDR3 is built from 16 residues. Trimming shortened V by 0 bases and J by 2 bases, and 14 bases separated the two germline ends. Germline V CDR1 and CDR2: SGHNT, YYREEE (reference sequence).

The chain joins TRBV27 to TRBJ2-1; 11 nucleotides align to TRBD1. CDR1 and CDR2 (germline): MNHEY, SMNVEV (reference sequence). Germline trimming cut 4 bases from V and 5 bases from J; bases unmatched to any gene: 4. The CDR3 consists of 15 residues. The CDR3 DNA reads TGTGCCAGCAGTTACACGGACAGGGGGCACAATGAGCAGTTCTTC. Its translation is CASSYTDRGHNEQFF.

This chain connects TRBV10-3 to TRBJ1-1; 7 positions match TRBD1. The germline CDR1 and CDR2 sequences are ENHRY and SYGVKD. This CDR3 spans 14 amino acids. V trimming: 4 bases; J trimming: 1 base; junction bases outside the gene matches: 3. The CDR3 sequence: CAISGYRGNTEAFF. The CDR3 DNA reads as TGTGCCATCAGTGGGTACAGGGGGAACACTGAAGCTTTCTTT.

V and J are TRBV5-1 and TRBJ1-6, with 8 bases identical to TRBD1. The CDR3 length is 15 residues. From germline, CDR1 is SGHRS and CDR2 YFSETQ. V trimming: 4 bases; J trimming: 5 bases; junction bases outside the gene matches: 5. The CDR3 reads CASSPGQGHNSPLHF. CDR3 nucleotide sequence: TGCGCCAGCAGCCCTGGACAGGGCCATAATTCACCCCTCCACTTT.

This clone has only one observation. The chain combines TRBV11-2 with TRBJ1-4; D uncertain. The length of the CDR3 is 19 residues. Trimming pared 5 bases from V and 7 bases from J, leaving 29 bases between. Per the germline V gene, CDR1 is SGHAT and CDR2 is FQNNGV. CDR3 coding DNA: TGTGCCAGCAGCCCAAACCAATTGGGCCGATACGACCCCAGTGAAAAACTGTTTTTT. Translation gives CASSPNQLGRYDPSEKLFF.

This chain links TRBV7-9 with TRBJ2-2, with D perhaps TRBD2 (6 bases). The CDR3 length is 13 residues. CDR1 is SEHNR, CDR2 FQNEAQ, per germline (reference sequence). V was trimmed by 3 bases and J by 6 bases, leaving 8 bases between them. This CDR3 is CASSFGGAGELFF. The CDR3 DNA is TGTGCCAGCAGCTTCGGAGGGGCCGGGGAGCTGTTTTTT.

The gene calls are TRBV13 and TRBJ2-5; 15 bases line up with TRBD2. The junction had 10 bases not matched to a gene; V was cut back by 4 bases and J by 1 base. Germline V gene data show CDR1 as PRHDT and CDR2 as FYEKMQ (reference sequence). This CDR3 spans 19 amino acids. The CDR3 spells CASSSKRGLAGGLQETQYF. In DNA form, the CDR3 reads TGTGCCAGCAGCTCCAAAAGGGGACTAGCGGGGGGACTCCAAGAGACCCAGTACTTC.

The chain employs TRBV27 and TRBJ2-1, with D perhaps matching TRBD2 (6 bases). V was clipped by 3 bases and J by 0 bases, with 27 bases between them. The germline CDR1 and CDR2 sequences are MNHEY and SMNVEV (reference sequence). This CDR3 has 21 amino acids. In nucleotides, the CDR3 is TGTGCCAGCAGTTTTAGTTTCCTCGGACTAAGCGGACGACGCTCCTACAATGAGCAGTTCTTC. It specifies CASSFSFLGLSGRRSYNEQFF.

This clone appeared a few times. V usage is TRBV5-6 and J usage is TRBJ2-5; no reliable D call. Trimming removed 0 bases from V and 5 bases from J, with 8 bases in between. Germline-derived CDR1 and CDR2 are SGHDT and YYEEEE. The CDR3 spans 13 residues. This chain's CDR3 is CASSLEATETQYF. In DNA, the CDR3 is TGTGCCAGCAGCTTGGAGGCGACTGAGACCCAGTACTTC.

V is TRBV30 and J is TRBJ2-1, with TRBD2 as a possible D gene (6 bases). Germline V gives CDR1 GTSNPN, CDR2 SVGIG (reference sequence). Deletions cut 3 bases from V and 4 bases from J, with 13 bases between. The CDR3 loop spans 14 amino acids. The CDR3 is CAWSSGVYYNEQFF. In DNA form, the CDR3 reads TGTGCCTGGAGCTCGGGAGTTTATTACAATGAGCAGTTCTTC.

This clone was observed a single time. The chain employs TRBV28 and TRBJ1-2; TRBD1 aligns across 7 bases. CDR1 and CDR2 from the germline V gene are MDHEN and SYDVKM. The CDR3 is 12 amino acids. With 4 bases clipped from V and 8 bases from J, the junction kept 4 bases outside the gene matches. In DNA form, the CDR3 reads TGTGCCAGCAGTTCGACAGGGTTCGGCTACACCTTC. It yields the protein CASSSTGFGYTF.

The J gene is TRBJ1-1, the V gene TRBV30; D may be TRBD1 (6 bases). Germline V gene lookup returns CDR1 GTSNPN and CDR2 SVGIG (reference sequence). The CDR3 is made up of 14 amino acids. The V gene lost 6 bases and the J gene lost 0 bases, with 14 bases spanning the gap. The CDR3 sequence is CACYRVPMNTEAFF. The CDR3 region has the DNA TGTGCCTGTTACAGGGTGCCTATGAACACTGAAGCTTTCTTT.